These 27 T cell receptor beta chains were sequenced from one sample in a study of shared T cell receptors in the human thymus (dated by TCRdb to 2020 to 2023). Library preparation used the immunoSEQ multiplex PCR assay. TCRdb retrieved this table from immuneACCESS and kept in-frame rearrangements only. Not all clones are present; in checked studies, unresolved V genes account for under half, and no reason is known for the remainder. The sample profile shows 720,000 or so clones; approximately 85% of them were found once. Of the sample, around 0.0094% is held by the ten largest clones. The sample also formed part of further work on human thymus T cells.

Sequences were obtained from thymocytes. The receptors originated from a girl under three years old with a congenital heart defect. Donor details come from another sample of the same person, matched by shared clones.

The chain has TRBV6-6 and TRBJ1-5; no clear D gene. Germline lookup yields CDR1 MNHNY and CDR2 SVGAGI (reference sequence). CDR3 size: 16 residues. Trimming stripped 2 bases from V and 4 bases from J, with 15 bases between. CDR3 DNA: TGTGCCAGCAGTTACACCCCGAGGGCCTGTAATCAGCCCCAGCATTTT. Its protein is CASSYTPRACNQPQHF.

This clone has only a few counts. The rearrangement links TRBV28 to TRBJ2-2, with 8 bases matching TRBD2. The germline V gene encodes CDR1 MDHEN and CDR2 SYDVKM. There are 16 residues in the CDR3. J was trimmed by 7 bases and V by 2 bases; bases with no gene match: 9. The DNA of the CDR3 is TGTGCCAGCAGTTTAAAAGCGGGGGAAACCCTCGGGGAGCTGTTTTTT. It is translated as CASSLKAGETLGELFF.

V is TRBV15 and J is TRBJ2-7; maybe TRBD1 (6 bases). Trimming took off 4 bases at V and 3 bases at J, with 25 bases between the two ends. Germline V CDR1 and CDR2: LNHNV, YYDKDF (reference sequence). The CDR3 contains 18 residues. CDR3 in amino acids: CATSKGERNRDTYYEQYF. The CDR3 DNA reads TGTGCCACCAGCAAGGGGGAAAGGAACCGGGACACTTACTACGAGCAGTACTTC.

This clone appeared a single time. The chain joins TRBV14 to TRBJ2-5; 9 bases map to TRBD1. Germline CDR1 SGHDN, CDR2 FVKESK. The CDR3 is 16 residues long. V was pared by 2 bases and J by 2 bases, with 6 bases of the junction left unmatched. CDR3 region: CASSQYWGQGQETQYF. CDR3 coding DNA: TGTGCCAGCAGCCAATATTGGGGACAGGGTCAAGAGACCCAGTACTTC.

This rearrangement joins TRBV11-2 to TRBJ2-1; 7 bases are shared with TRBD1. Looked up from germline, CDR1 is SGHAT and CDR2 is FQNNGV. CDR3 length: 15 residues. J gave up 7 bases and V 4 bases, and 10 bases lay outside the gene matches. In DNA form, the CDR3 reads TGTGCCAGCAGCTCGGTGGGGGACAGCTATAATGAGCAGTTCTTC. It encodes CASSSVGDSYNEQFF.

In its sample, this clone was seen once. The chain recombines TRBV10-3 with TRBJ2-5; 10 bases fit TRBD2. The length of the CDR3 is 18 residues. CDR1 is ENHRY and CDR2 is SYGVKD in the germline V gene. V gave up 0 bases and J gave up 2 bases; unmatched junction bases: 9. The CDR3 sequence is CAISESTAGGLIQETQYF. The CDR3 DNA reads as TGTGCCATCAGTGAGTCGACAGCGGGGGGGCTTATTCAAGAGACCCAGTACTTC.

The CDR3 spells CASSYSQRVRSYEQYF. The CDR3 bases are TGTGCCAGCAGTTATAGTCAGCGGGTTAGGTCCTACGAGCAGTACTTC. J is TRBJ2-7 and V is TRBV6-6; D is possibly TRBD2 (6 bases). This CDR3 is 16 amino acids long. From germline, CDR1 is MNHNY and CDR2 SVGAGI (reference sequence). Between the trimmed V and J ends, which lost 3 bases and 1 base, there was a span of 16 bases.

The rearrangement uses TRBV9 and TRBJ2-7; 12 bases are a match to TRBD2. CDR1 is SGDLS and CDR2 is YYNGEE in the germline V gene. There are 18 residues in the CDR3. V gave up 2 bases and J gave up 3 bases; unmatched junction bases: 12. The CDR3 is CASSVVLAGGLTYYEQYF. CDR3 bases: TGTGCCAGCAGCGTGGTACTAGCGGGGGGTCTTACTTACTACGAGCAGTACTTC.

The CDR3 coding sequence is TGTGCCAGCGTGCACCTGCGGCTATTCTTCTATGGCTACACCTTC. Protein: CASVHLRLFFYGYTF. The chain recombines TRBV7-2 with TRBJ1-2; D not resolved. Germline assignment: CDR1 SGHTA and CDR2 FQGNSA. The ends were cut back, 8 bases at V and 4 bases at J, with 20 bases in the middle. The CDR3 runs 15 residues.

This clone appeared a few times. The chain is built from TRBV2 and TRBJ2-5; the D gene is possibly TRBD1 (6 bases). Trimming took off 6 bases at V and 4 bases at J, with 12 bases between the two ends. Germline-derived CDR1 and CDR2 are SNHLY and FYNNEI. CDR3 size: 13 residues. Here the CDR3 DNA reads TGTGCCAGCAGCGGCAGGGGCCCAGAGACCCAGTACTTC. This codes for CASSGRGPETQYF.

This chain uses TRBV5-6 with TRBJ2-3, with TRBD2 matching over 16 bases. This CDR3 contains 14 residues. The germline gives CDR1 SGHDT, CDR2 YYEEEE. V shed 3 bases and J 10 bases; nucleotides not matched to a gene: 2. The CDR3, as DNA: TGTGCCAGCAGCTCGGGACTAGCGGGGGGGCCGCAGTATTTT. This gives the protein CASSSGLAGGPQYF.

This rearrangement joins TRBV5-8 to TRBJ1-1, with D perhaps TRBD1 (5 bases). Trimming took off 0 bases at V and 1 base at J, with 19 bases between the two ends. The CDR3 runs 18 residues. Germline V CDR1 and CDR2: SGHTS, YDEGEE. CDR3: CASSLEAHVQGGNTEAFF. Here the CDR3 DNA reads TGTGCCAGCAGCTTGGAAGCGCATGTGCAGGGTGGGAACACTGAAGCTTTCTTT.

CDR3 in DNA: TGCGCCAGCAGCGCCTCCCCGGGAACCTACAATGAGCAGTTCTTC. It is translated as CASSASPGTYNEQFF. This chain links TRBV5-1 with TRBJ2-1, with D possibly being TRBD2 (5 bases). Trimming removed 4 bases from V and 2 bases from J, with 13 bases in between. Germline V gene lookup returns CDR1 SGHRS and CDR2 YFSETQ. The CDR3 has 15 residues.

The CDR3: CASKSYRRGGTEAFF. The CDR3, as DNA: TGTGCCAGTAAATCTTATCGGAGGGGCGGCACTGAAGCTTTCTTT. The V gene is TRBV6-1, the J gene TRBJ1-1; possible D gene TRBD1, 5 bases. Germline V lookup: CDR1 MNHNS, CDR2 SASEGT. The germline V and J ends were trimmed by 9 bases and 4 bases, with 21 bases remaining between them. This CDR3 comprises 15 residues.

J is TRBJ1-2 and V is TRBV21-1; the table's D call TRBD1 went unverified against the DNA. TRBV21-1 is a pseudogene segment. The CDR3 contains 13 residues. The CDR3 region has the DNA TGTGCCAGCCCGGACAGGGCGTACTATGGCTACACCTTC. Translation gives CASPDRAYYGYTF.

J is TRBJ1-2 and V is TRBV12-5; the D is unclear. From germline, CDR1 is LGHNT and CDR2 FRNRAP. Trimming shortened V by 3 bases and J by 4 bases, and 24 bases separated the two germline ends. This CDR3 is built from 18 residues. The CDR3 sequence: CASGFDPPVYRIGYGYTF. In nucleotides, the CDR3 is TGTGCTAGTGGTTTTGATCCCCCCGTGTACAGAATCGGCTATGGCTACACCTTC. Together with reference TRBV12-5 and TRBJ1-2, the CDR3 gives the full variable domain: DARVTQTPRHKVTEMGQEVTMRCQPILGHNTVFWYRQTMMQGLELLAYFRNRAPLDDSGMPKDRFSAEMPDATLATLKIQPSEPRDSAVYFCASGFDPPVYRIGYGYTFGSGTRLTVV.

The gene calls are TRBV6-5 and TRBJ1-2; D remains unclear. V was cut by 0 bases and J by 6 bases, with 5 bases left in between. The CDR3 consists of 12 residues. In germline, CDR1 is MNHEY, CDR2 SVGAGI. The CDR3 DNA is TGTGCCAGCAGTTACTCCGGGGATGGCTACACCTTC. Amino acid sequence: CASSYSGDGYTF.

The chain links TRBV4-1 to TRBJ2-7; 7 nucleotides line up with TRBD2. The CDR3 has 20 amino acids. Germline V gene lookup returns CDR1 MGHRA and CDR2 YSYEKL. With 0 bases clipped from V and 5 bases from J, the junction kept 22 bases outside the gene matches. The chain's CDR3 is CASSQDGTKRTLVSKHEQYF. CDR3 bases: TGCGCCAGCAGCCAAGATGGGACTAAGAGGACTCTTGTTAGCAAGCACGAGCAGTACTTC.

This chain joins TRBV6-5 and TRBJ2-1, with D possibly being TRBD1 (7 bases). This CDR3 spans 13 amino acids. V was cut by 2 bases and J by 7 bases, with 9 bases left in between. Germline lookup yields CDR1 MNHEY and CDR2 SVGAGI. Here the CDR3 DNA reads TGTGCCAGCAGTTACCCAGGGGGGAATGAGCAGTTCTTC. It codes for CASSYPGGNEQFF.

V gene TRBV7-9 combines with J gene TRBJ1-2; 12 bases fit TRBD1. V was pared by 5 bases and J by 4 bases, with 14 bases of the junction left unmatched. Germline values: CDR1 SEHNR, CDR2 FQNEAQ (reference sequence). The CDR3 has 18 amino acids. The CDR3 DNA follows: TGTGCCAGCAGCCCCCACCTTTGCCCGGGACAGGGGGCCTATGGCTACACCTTC. This gives the protein CASSPHLCPGQGAYGYTF.

The chain links TRBV4-3 to TRBJ2-5; 10 bases fit TRBD2. Per germline, CDR1 LGHNA and CDR2 YSLEER. CDR3 length: 17 residues. The junction had 4 bases not matched to a gene; V was cut back by 0 bases and J by 0 bases. DNA for the CDR3: TGCGCCAGCAGCCAAGAGTGGCTAGCGGGGGACCAAGAGACCCAGTACTTC. Its protein product is CASSQEWLAGDQETQYF.

The rearrangement links TRBV6-6 to TRBJ1-4; TRBD1 matches at 10 bases. With V trimmed by 6 bases and J by 7 bases, 5 bases remained unmatched. CDR1 is MNHNY and CDR2 is SVGAGI in the germline V gene (reference sequence). This CDR3 is 14 amino acids long. The DNA for the CDR3 is TGTGCCAGCAGGGGGACAGGGGAAGGTGAAAAACTGTTTTTT. Protein product: CASRGTGEGEKLFF.

The chain has TRBV14 and TRBJ2-7; the D gene is possibly TRBD1 (5 bases). The CDR3 is 17 residues long. From germline, CDR1 is SGHDN and CDR2 FVKESK. Trimming removed 1 base from V and 3 bases from J, with 19 bases in between. The chain's CDR3 is CASSQARQTELFYEQYF. The DNA for the CDR3 is TGTGCCAGCAGCCAAGCACGACAGACCGAACTATTCTACGAGCAGTACTTC. Full variable domain (rest looked up from reference TRBV14 and TRBJ2-7): EAGVTQFPSHSVIEKGQTVTLRCDPISGHDNLYWYRRVMGKEIKFLLHFVKESKQDESGMPNNRFLAERTGGTYSTLKVQPAELEDSGVYFCASSQARQTELFYEQYFGPGTRLTVT.

The chain joins TRBV4-2 to TRBJ2-5; D remains ambiguous. Germline V lookup: CDR1 LGHNA, CDR2 YNFKEQ. Between the trimmed V and J ends, which lost 0 bases and 3 bases, there was a span of 11 bases. The CDR3 length is 15 residues. The CDR3 is CASSQDRGPKETQYF. In nucleotides, the CDR3 is TGTGCCAGCAGCCAAGATAGAGGTCCTAAAGAGACCCAGTACTTC.

The chain uses TRBV2 and TRBJ2-7; TRBD1 might be the D (6 bases). Trimming removed 11 bases at V and 6 bases at J, with 23 bases between. The CDR3 runs to 14 residues. Germline CDR1 reads SNHLY; CDR2 reads FYNNEI. CDR3 DNA sequence: TGTGCCCTTAAAGGGGGAATAGAACTTGCCGAGCAGTACTTC. It specifies CALKGGIELAEQYF.

The V and J genes are TRBV7-3 and TRBJ1-2, with 8 nucleotides matching TRBD1. V lost 5 bases and J lost 2; bases outside the gene matches: 16. Germline V CDR1 and CDR2: SGHTA, FQGTGA. The CDR3 is 18 residues long. CDR3 region: CASSPTGTGSIRNYGYTF. Here the CDR3 DNA reads TGTGCCAGCAGCCCCACCGGGACAGGATCAATTAGGAACTATGGCTACACCTTC. Using reference TRBV7-3 and TRBJ1-2 for the parts outside the CDR3, the full variable domain is GAGVSQTPSNKVTEKGKYVELRCDPISGHTALYWYRQSLGQGPEFLIYFQGTGAADDSGLPNDRFFAVRPEGSVSTLKIQRTERGDSAVYLCASSPTGTGSIRNYGYTFGSGTRLTVV.

This clone is a singleton in its sample. The chain recombines TRBV6-5 with TRBJ1-2; D is unresolved. Germline V gene data show CDR1 as MNHEY and CDR2 as SVGAGI. There are 16 residues in the CDR3. V dropped 6 bases and J dropped 7 bases, with 24 bases sitting between them. CDR3 residues: CASSYTPGVRLSGYTF. The CDR3 region has the DNA TGTGCCAGCAGCTACACCCCAGGCGTCCGGCTGTCTGGCTACACCTTC.